The next 16 T cell receptor beta chains were all read from a single sample in a study of blood T cell repertoires in COVID-19. The protocol was immunoSEQ multiplex PCR, while the TCRdb copy is restricted to in-frame clones and leaves out a portion. Among fewer than 650,000 clones listed, 85% to 90% were seen once. Sequencing used peripheral blood. The receptors shown here come from a woman aged 45-59 years with COVID-19, enrolled during active disease.

V usage is TRBV19 and J usage is TRBJ1-2; D unresolved. V was shortened by 4 bases and J by 3 bases, with 15 bases between the two germline ends. The CDR3 runs to 15 residues. Per the germline V gene, CDR1 is LNHDA and CDR2 is SQIVND (reference sequence). The CDR3 sequence: CASSNPRGVYYGYTF. The CDR3 DNA reads TGTGCCAGTAGTAACCCCCGCGGCGTCTACTATGGCTACACCTTC.

The chain uses TRBV18 and TRBJ2-5, with 11 bases that match TRBD2. Germline V gene sequence: CDR1 KGHSH, CDR2 LQKENI. The ends lost 2 bases at V and 3 bases at J; junction bases unmatched: 2. The CDR3 has 15 amino acids. CDR3 DNA sequence: TGTGCCAGCTCACCAGGGACTAGCGGCGAAGAGACCCAGTACTTC. Protein product: CASSPGTSGEETQYF.

This clone was found a few times. The chain joins TRBV12-3 or TRBV12-4 to TRBJ1-1, with D unclear. This CDR3 comprises 11 residues. V was shortened by 5 bases and J by 7 bases, with 8 bases between the two germline ends. CDR3 sequence (DNA): TGTGCCAGCAGTCCGGACTATGAAGCTTTCTTT. Translating it yields CASSPDYEAFF.

The genes are TRBV29-1 and TRBJ1-2, with TRBD1 identical over 7 bases. The CDR3 is 14 residues long. Germline V gives CDR1 SQVTM, CDR2 ANQGSEA. J was trimmed by 7 bases and V by 1 base; bases with no gene match: 9. This chain's CDR3 is CSVEAEDRASGYTF. The CDR3 DNA sequence: TGCAGCGTTGAAGCTGAAGACAGGGCCAGTGGCTACACCTTC.

CDR3 DNA sequence: TGTGCCAGCAGCTCACCCCAGACAGGGGGAGGTTCCTACGAGCAGTACTTC. Translation: CASSSPQTGGGSYEQYF. The chain employs TRBV27 and TRBJ2-7, with 9 positions matching TRBD1. The CDR3 is 17 amino acids. The ends lost 6 bases at V and 1 base at J; junction bases unmatched: 13. Per germline, CDR1 MNHEY and CDR2 SMNVEV (reference sequence).

The chain uses TRBV10-3 and TRBJ1-5; possible D gene TRBD1, 5 bases. Trimming stripped 10 bases from V and 8 bases from J, with 21 bases between. Germline V lookup: CDR1 ENHRY, CDR2 SYGVKD. The CDR3 contains 14 residues. The DNA for the CDR3 is TGTGCCACCAGGAGGGAGGGTAGGGGCGAGCCCCAGCATTTT. Its translation: CATRREGRGEPQHF.

The chain uses TRBV3-1 (or the pseudogene TRBV3-2) and TRBJ1-3, with TRBD1 as a possible D gene (6 bases). The CDR3 has 17 residues. V was pared by 0 bases and J by 2 bases, with 14 bases between. The V gene's germline CDR1 is LGHDT and CDR2 YNNKEL (reference sequence). As DNA, the CDR3 is TGTGCCAGCAGCCAAGAGGGGACGTGGGGGCCTGGAAACACCATATATTTT. It yields the protein CASSQEGTWGPGNTIYF.

The chain recombines TRBV6-5 with TRBJ1-2, with 10 bases lining up with TRBD1. The CDR3 is 15 amino acids. Unmatched junction bases numbered 4, after V lost 2 bases and J lost 4 bases. Germline-derived CDR1 and CDR2 are MNHEY and SVGAGI. Here the CDR3 reads CASSYKDRGFYGYTF. The CDR3, as DNA: TGTGCCAGCAGTTACAAGGACAGGGGGTTCTATGGCTACACCTTC.

V and J are TRBV7-2 and TRBJ2-1, with D possibly being TRBD1 (6 bases). CDR3 length equals 15 residues. Trimming left V 5 bases short and J 4 bases short, with 15 bases between. Germline loops: CDR1 SGHTA, CDR2 FQGNSA. As DNA, the CDR3 is TGTGCCAGCAGCCGGCGGCAGGGGAATTACAATGAGCAGTTCTTC. This sequence encodes CASSRRQGNYNEQFF.

This chain uses TRBV9 with TRBJ2-7; possibly TRBD1 for D (6 bases). The CDR3 is made up of 16 amino acids. Germline assignment: CDR1 SGDLS and CDR2 YYNGEE. V was pared by 3 bases and J by 5 bases, with 21 bases between. The CDR3 bases are TGTGCCAGCAGCGCCCTAACAGGGCTTCCTCTGCACGAGCAGTACTTC. Protein sequence: CASSALTGLPLHEQYF.

The chain carries TRBV30 and TRBJ1-2; D is perhaps TRBD1 (5 bases). This CDR3 region has 13 residues. Trimming removed 2 bases at V and 1 base at J, with 8 bases between. The germline gives CDR1 GTSNPN, CDR2 SVGIG (reference sequence). The CDR3 region is CAWSKGHNYGYTF. CDR3 DNA: TGTGCCTGGAGTAAGGGGCATAACTATGGCTACACCTTC.

V is TRBV7-3 and J is TRBJ2-2, with TRBD1 identical over 8 bases. Trimming removed 8 bases from V and 4 bases from J; junction bases left unmatched: 9. This CDR3 has 15 residues. The germline V gene has CDR1 SGHTA and CDR2 FQGTGA. CDR3 region: CASATWTGLTGELFF. CDR3 DNA: TGTGCCAGCGCAACGTGGACAGGGCTCACCGGGGAGCTGTTTTTT. The variable domain in full, with the rest retrieved from reference TRBV7-3 and TRBJ2-2, is GAGVSQTPSNKVTEKGKYVELRCDPISGHTALYWYRQSLGQGPEFLIYFQGTGAADDSGLPNDRFFAVRPEGSVSTLKIQRTERGDSAVYLCASATWTGLTGELFFGEGSRLTVL.

CDR3 residues: CASSLDLGLGEQYF. The CDR3 region has the DNA TGTGCCAGCAGCTTGGATCTGGGGCTGGGGGAGCAGTACTTC. The chain has TRBV5-4 and TRBJ2-7; D is possibly TRBD1 (5 bases). Germline CDR1 reads SGHNT; CDR2 reads YYREEE (reference sequence). V was pared by 0 bases and J by 7 bases, with 14 bases between. This CDR3 contains 14 residues. The whole variable domain, remainder taken from reference TRBV5-4 and TRBJ2-7, is ETGVTQSPTHLIKTRGQQVTLRCSSQSGHNTVSWYQQALGQGPQFIFQYYREEENGRGNFPPRFSGLQFPNYSSELNVNALELDDSALYLCASSLDLGLGEQYFGPGTRLTVT.

The chain couples TRBV30 to TRBJ1-6; possible D gene TRBD1, 6 bases. V was cut by 0 bases and J by 13 bases, with 7 bases left in between. Germline loops: CDR1 GTSNPN, CDR2 SVGIG (reference sequence). This CDR3 contains 11 residues. The CDR3 is CAWSVQGPLHF. CDR3 nucleotide sequence: TGTGCCTGGAGTGTCCAGGGGCCCCTCCACTTT.

The CDR3 nucleotides read TGTGCCACCAGGACTAGCGGGTCATCCTACGAGCAGTACTTC. This encodes CATRTSGSSYEQYF. The genes are TRBV15 and TRBJ2-7, with 10 bases identical to TRBD2. Germline assignment: CDR1 LNHNV and CDR2 YYDKDF (reference sequence). Unmatched junction bases numbered 3, after V lost 6 bases and J lost 1 base. The CDR3 length is 14 residues.

As DNA, the CDR3 is TGTGCCAGCAGCCCACAGGGGATAATCACAGATACGCAGTATTTT. Residues: CASSPQGIITDTQYF. The chain combines TRBV11-1 with TRBJ2-3, with 7 nucleotides matching TRBD1. CDR1 is SGHAT and CDR2 is FQDESV in the germline V gene (reference sequence). The CDR3 length is 15 residues. V was pared by 5 bases and J by 2 bases, with 7 bases of the junction left unmatched.